This TCR beta chain was recovered during a study of identical twins. Study-level results: Donors were not followed over many years; analysis was cross-sectional.

A single record per CDR3 protein comes from TCRdb applying MiXCR to the 5' RACE reads. The data contain some 790,000 distinct CDR3 sequences, roughly 18% of them singletons. With no exceptions, donors were healthy Caucasians. This CDR3 is built from 13 residues. Germline V CDR1 and CDR2: SGHTA, FQGNSA. The V and J ends lost 6 bases and 4 bases respectively, with 13 bases between them. This clonotype was recorded a few times. The antigen is not known. These data were also filed under a second study, of T cells expressing NK-cell markers. That study reports: A handful of donors likewise had their CD3+CD56-NKG2C+ fraction led by these clonotypes.

The chain couples TRBV7-2 to TRBJ2-7, with a possible D match to TRBD2 (5 bases). The TCR comes from a young woman in good health. Sequencing was done on a sample of PBMCs. Here the CDR3 reads CASSRTLLYEQYF. The CDR3 coding sequence is TGTGCCAGCAGTCGGACTCTCCTTTACGAGCAGTACTTC. Full variable domain (remainder filled in from reference TRBV7-2 and TRBJ2-7): GAGVSQSPSNKVTEKGKDVELRCDPISGHTALYWYRQSLGQGLEFLIYFQGNSAPDKSGLPSDRFSAERTGGSVSTLTIQRTQQEDSAVYLCASSRTLLYEQYFGPGTRLTVT.